This record looks at one TCR beta chain sequence and its context. The data were obtained in a study of cytomegalovirus exposure and HLA in healthy donors. The CDR3 has 15 amino acids. With V trimmed by 5 bases and J by 3 bases, 7 bases remained unmatched. From germline, CDR1 is SGHTA and CDR2 FQGNSA. PCR used 60 Vbeta primers and 13 Jbeta primers. Sequencing used immunoSEQ multiplex PCR; TCRdb keeps in-frame clones, though not all of them. Of 95,000 to 150,000 clones listed, over 65% are singletons. This sequence was found in a man aged 25 to 40 in good health and CMV-seropositive. Sequenced material: PBMCs. The chain has TRBV7-2 and TRBJ1-5, with TRBD1 matching over 7 bases. CDR3 sequence reads: CASSTRQGNNQPQHF. The DNA of the CDR3 is TGTGCCAGCAGCACCAGACAGGGTAACAATCAGCCCCAGCATTTT.